This TCR beta chain was identified during a study of cytomegalovirus exposure and HLA in healthy donors. The V end was cut by 6 bases, the J end by 0 bases, with 11 bases between. Germline V gene sequence: CDR1 ENHRY, CDR2 SYGVKD. The CDR3 has 14 residues. The PCR contained 60 Vbeta and 13 Jbeta primers. The assay was immunoSEQ multiplex PCR, and TCRdb's table has in-frame clones only and misses some. The table has 150,000 to 200,000 clones, about 74% seen once; the top ten hold 3% to 4%. This sequence originates from a male donor in good health and CMV-seronegative. Sequenced: PBMCs. The chain uses TRBV10-3 and TRBJ1-1, with D tentatively TRBD1 (6 bases). This CDR3 is CAIRTGTLNTEAFF. The CDR3 DNA is TGTGCCATCAGGACCGGGACATTGAACACTGAAGCTTTCTTT.